This T cell receptor (beta chain) was found in a study of T cells after yellow fever vaccination. Germline CDR1 reads ENHRY; CDR2 reads SYGVKD. With 9 bases clipped from V and 4 bases from J, the junction kept 2 bases outside the gene matches. The CDR3 is 12 residues long. From the 5' RACE reads, TCRdb called clonotypes with MiXCR, one entry per CDR3 protein. The table includes some 340,000 distinct CDR3 sequences, 4.1% detected once. This clonotype was seen only a few times. The V call is TRBV10-3, the J call TRBJ1-2; 10 nucleotides agree with TRBD1. The TCR originated in a young man who received the YFV17D yellow fever vaccine. The starting material was PBMCs, obtained 5 days after the yellow fever booster vaccination. CDR3 loop: CAIRQGAYGYTF. The DNA for the CDR3 is TGTGCCATTAGACAGGGGGCCTATGGCTACACCTTC.